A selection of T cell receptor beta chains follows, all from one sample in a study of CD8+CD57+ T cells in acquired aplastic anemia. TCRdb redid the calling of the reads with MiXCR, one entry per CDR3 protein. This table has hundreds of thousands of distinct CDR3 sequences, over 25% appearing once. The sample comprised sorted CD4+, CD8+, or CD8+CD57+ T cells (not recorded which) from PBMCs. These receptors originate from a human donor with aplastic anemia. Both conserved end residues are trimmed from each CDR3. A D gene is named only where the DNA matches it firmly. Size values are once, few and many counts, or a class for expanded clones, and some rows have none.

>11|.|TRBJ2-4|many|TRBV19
ASQAGTKNIQY
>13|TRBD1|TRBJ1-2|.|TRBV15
ATSRDGGTGESYT
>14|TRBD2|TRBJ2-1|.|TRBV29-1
SVDRLAGVFVYEQF
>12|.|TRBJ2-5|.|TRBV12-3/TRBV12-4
ASRRSGQRETQY
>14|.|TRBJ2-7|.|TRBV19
ASSMVRAKTSSEQY
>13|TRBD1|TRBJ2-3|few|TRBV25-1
ASSPDRGGTDTQY
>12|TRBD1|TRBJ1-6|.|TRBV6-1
ASSRQGYNSPLH
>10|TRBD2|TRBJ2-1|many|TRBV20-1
SASLAGGMQF
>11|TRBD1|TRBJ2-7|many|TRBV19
ASSATTGPEQY
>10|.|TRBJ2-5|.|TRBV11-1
ASSASPETQY
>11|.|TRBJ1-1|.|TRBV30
AWGGQPNTEAF